A single sample gave rise to the 18 T cell receptor beta chains below, sequenced in a study of T cell changes during pregnancy in multiple sclerosis. The protocol was immunoSEQ multiplex PCR, while the TCRdb copy is restricted to in-frame clones and leaves out a portion. Among over 85,000 clones, roughly 89% were seen once, and the ten largest hold about 1.7%. The specimen was peripheral blood, collected after pregnancy. These receptor sequences come from a female donor in good health, enrolled as a control in a pregnancy study.

The V call is TRBV5-4, the J call TRBJ1-2; possibly TRBD1 for D (5 bases). The CDR3 consists of 14 residues. Germline V CDR1 and CDR2: SGHNT, YYREEE (reference sequence). The V end was cut by 3 bases, the J end by 5 bases, with 14 bases between. CDR3 sequence reads: CASSWNLKGYGYTF. CDR3 coding DNA: TGTGCCAGCAGCTGGAATTTGAAGGGGTATGGCTACACCTTC.

This clone appeared once. The rearrangement joins TRBV9 to TRBJ2-1; perhaps TRBD2 as D (6 bases). Germline CDR1 reads SGDLS; CDR2 reads YYNGEE. Trimming pared 4 bases from V and 4 bases from J, leaving 12 bases between. The CDR3 consists of 14 residues. CDR3 DNA: TGTGCCAGCAGCACCCGACTAGATTACAATGAGCAGTTCTTC. Protein: CASSTRLDYNEQFF. Filled out from reference TRBV9 and TRBJ2-1, the complete variable domain reads DSGVTQTPKHLITATGQRVTLRCSPRSGDLSVYWYQQSLDQGLQFLIQYYNGEERAKGNILERFSAQQFPDLHSELNLSSLELGDSALYFCASSTRLDYNEQFFGPGTRLTVL.

This clone appeared a single time. The junction departs from germline at one end; a sequencing error may be responsible. The chain uses TRBV5-4 and TRBJ1-2; 10 bases are shared with TRBD1. The CDR3 has 14 amino acids. The germline gives CDR1 SGHNT, CDR2 YYREEE (reference sequence). The CDR3 DNA follows: TGTGCCAGCAGCTTCCCGGGACAGGGGTATGGCCACACCTTC. It specifies CASSFPGQGYGHTF.

The chain uses TRBV18 and TRBJ2-1; 8 bases fit TRBD2. From germline, CDR1 is KGHSH and CDR2 LQKENI. The V segment lost 4 bases and the J segment 7 bases; nucleotides outside the gene matches: 15. There are 17 residues in the CDR3. This chain's CDR3 is CASSRRGISSGVNEQFF. The CDR3 DNA is TGTGCCAGCTCACGACGGGGGATCAGTAGCGGGGTAAATGAGCAGTTCTTC.

V is TRBV4-3 and J is TRBJ2-1; D remains unclear. Germline assignment: CDR1 LGHNA and CDR2 YSLEER. The CDR3 contains 18 residues. V was shortened by 0 bases and J by 0 bases, with 15 bases between the two germline ends. As DNA, the CDR3 is TGCGCCAGCAGCCAAGATACTACCCCGCAGAGCTCCTACAATGAGCAGTTCTTC. Protein product: CASSQDTTPQSSYNEQFF.

The rearrangement links TRBV19 to TRBJ2-7, with TRBD1 matching over 8 bases. Germline loops: CDR1 LNHDA, CDR2 SQIVND (reference sequence). This CDR3 region has 15 residues. Losses at the gene ends were 6 bases for V and 4 bases for J; bases not matched to a gene: 11. CDR3 sequence (DNA): TGTGCCAGTAGATATGCAGGACAGGGAAGTTACGAGCAGTACTTC. Its translation is CASRYAGQGSYEQYF.

This clone was seen just once. The chain has TRBV27 and TRBJ1-5; D might be TRBD1 (5 bases). The germline V gene encodes CDR1 MNHEY and CDR2 SMNVEV (reference sequence). The CDR3 loop spans 14 amino acids. The ends were cut back, 4 bases at V and 4 bases at J, with 11 bases in the middle. CDR3 coding DNA: TGTGCCAGCAGTTCAGGGAAAACGAATCAGCCCCAGCATTTT. It codes for CASSSGKTNQPQHF.

The rearrangement links TRBV11-3 to TRBJ2-7; TRBD2 matches at 7 bases. This CDR3 contains 15 residues. The germline V gene has CDR1 SGHNT and CDR2 YENEEA. Trimming cost V 5 bases and J 6 bases; bases outside gene matches: 13. The CDR3 DNA is TGTGCCAGCAGCCTTACCGGGGAGGGATGGGGCGAGCAGTACTTC. Its protein is CASSLTGEGWGEQYF.

The rearrangement links TRBV4-3 to TRBJ1-3; D possibly corresponds to TRBD1 (6 bases). The CDR3 is 16 residues long. Germline assignment: CDR1 LGHNA and CDR2 YSLEER. V was trimmed by 0 bases and J by 3 bases, leaving 12 bases between them. DNA of the CDR3: TGCGCCAGCAGCCAAGATCCGACAGGTTATGGAAACACCATATATTTT. This sequence encodes CASSQDPTGYGNTIYF.

This clone was recorded only once. The chain joins TRBV28 to TRBJ2-7; 9 bases map to TRBD1. Germline V gene sequence: CDR1 MDHEN, CDR2 SYDVKM. The CDR3 covers 14 residues. V trimming: 7 bases; J trimming: 1 base; junction bases outside the gene matches: 5. CDR3 loop: CASTRTGASYEQYF. The DNA of the CDR3 is TGTGCCAGCACCCGGACAGGGGCGTCCTACGAGCAGTACTTC.

The chain employs TRBV6-6 and TRBJ1-6, with TRBD1 matching 9 bases. The ends lost 7 bases at V and 7 bases at J; junction bases unmatched: 5. Germline CDR1 reads MNHNY; CDR2 reads SVGAGI (reference sequence). This CDR3 is built from 14 residues. Written as DNA, the CDR3 is TGTGCCAGCAACCCCGGGACAGGGAATTCACCCCTCCACTTT. Protein product: CASNPGTGNSPLHF.

V usage is TRBV7-9 and J usage is TRBJ1-2; 8 positions agree with TRBD1. The ends lost 5 bases at V and 8 bases at J; junction bases unmatched: 7. CDR3 length: 13 residues. Per the germline V gene, CDR1 is SEHNR and CDR2 is FQNEAQ (reference sequence). The CDR3, as DNA: TGTGCCAGCAGCATGGACAGGGTGGGCGGCTACACCTTC. This gives the protein CASSMDRVGGYTF.

This clone was seen only a few times. This rearrangement joins TRBV7-6 to TRBJ1-1, with D perhaps TRBD1 (6 bases). CDR1 SGHVS and CDR2 FNYEAQ come from the germline V gene. The CDR3 length is 13 residues. Trimming removed 4 bases from V and 6 bases from J, with 12 bases in between. The CDR3 protein is CASSSGAGAEAFF. The CDR3 DNA reads as TGTGCCAGCAGCTCAGGGGCGGGGGCTGAAGCTTTCTTT.

The chain links TRBV6-5 to TRBJ1-1, with a possible D match to TRBD1 (5 bases). The length of the CDR3 is 16 residues. V dropped 2 bases and J dropped 1 base, with 14 bases sitting between them. Germline V gives CDR1 MNHEY, CDR2 SVGAGI. In DNA, the CDR3 is TGTGCCAGCAGTTACAGAGGTACAGGTACGAACACTGAAGCTTTCTTT. Its protein product is CASSYRGTGTNTEAFF.

This chain uses TRBV18 with TRBJ1-1; D is undetermined. CDR3 length: 13 amino acids. The germline V and J ends were trimmed by 3 bases and 10 bases, with 15 bases remaining between them. CDR1 is KGHSH and CDR2 is LQKENI in the germline V gene. CDR3 region: CASSPGPAEGAFF. The CDR3 DNA follows: TGTGCCAGCTCACCCGGACCGGCGGAGGGAGCTTTCTTT.

This clone was seen once. V gene TRBV19 combines with J gene TRBJ1-2; perhaps TRBD1 as D (6 bases). The CDR3 is 14 residues long. Germline V gene sequence: CDR1 LNHDA, CDR2 SQIVND (reference sequence). The V end was cut by 3 bases, the J end by 8 bases, with 16 bases between. The CDR3 loop reads CASSINRVAGGYTF. DNA for the CDR3: TGTGCCAGTAGTATCAACAGGGTGGCTGGAGGCTACACCTTC.

The CDR3 DNA is TGTGCCAGCAGCAAGCGGGGGGGCCTAGGCGAGCAGTACTTC. Its translation: CASSKRGGLGEQYF. This sequence joins TRBV7-9 and TRBJ2-7; 10 nucleotides match TRBD2. J lost 6 bases, V lost 5 bases, and 7 bases had no gene match. Germline CDR1 and CDR2: SEHNR and FQNEAQ (reference sequence). The CDR3 spans 14 residues.

The rearrangement uses TRBV13 and TRBJ2-5; D gene unclear. Trimming removed 0 bases at V and 8 bases at J, with 13 bases between. The CDR3 runs 14 residues. The germline CDR1 and CDR2 sequences are PRHDT and FYEKMQ (reference sequence). The CDR3 loop is CASSLGRLVDTQYF. The CDR3 coding sequence is TGTGCCAGCAGCTTAGGGCGGCTCGTTGACACCCAGTACTTC.